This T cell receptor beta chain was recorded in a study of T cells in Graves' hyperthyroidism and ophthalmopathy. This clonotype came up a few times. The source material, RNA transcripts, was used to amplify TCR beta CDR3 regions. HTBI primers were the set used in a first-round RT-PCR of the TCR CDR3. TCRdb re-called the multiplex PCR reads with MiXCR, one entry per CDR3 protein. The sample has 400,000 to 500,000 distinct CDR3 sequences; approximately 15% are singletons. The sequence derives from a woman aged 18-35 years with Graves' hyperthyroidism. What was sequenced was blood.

Here the CDR3 DNA reads TGTGCCACGTCTCTTAAGCGGGAGGGCCTATATGAGCAGTTCTTC. It specifies CATSLKREGLYEQFF. This sequence joins TRBV13 and TRBJ2-1; 10 nucleotides match TRBD2. CDR1 is PRHDT and CDR2 is FYEKMQ in the germline V gene (reference sequence). The CDR3 consists of 15 residues. The V segment lost 10 bases and the J segment 8 bases; nucleotides outside the gene matches: 14.